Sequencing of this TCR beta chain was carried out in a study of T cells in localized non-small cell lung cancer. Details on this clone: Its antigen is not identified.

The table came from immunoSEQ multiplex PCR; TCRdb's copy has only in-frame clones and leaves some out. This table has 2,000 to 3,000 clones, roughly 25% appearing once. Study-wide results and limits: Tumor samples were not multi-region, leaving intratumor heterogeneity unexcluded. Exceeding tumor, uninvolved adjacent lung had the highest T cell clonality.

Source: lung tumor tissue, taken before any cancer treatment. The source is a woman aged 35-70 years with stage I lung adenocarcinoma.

The CDR3 sequence: CAWSVGEADHNEQFF. The CDR3 DNA sequence: TGTGCCTGGAGTGTTGGGGAAGCAGACCACAATGAGCAGTTCTTC. The chain joins TRBV30 to TRBJ2-1; D gene uncertain. CDR1 is GTSNPN, CDR2 SVGIG, per germline (reference sequence). CDR3 size: 15 residues. V was pared by 0 bases and J by 5 bases, with 14 bases between.